A single sample gave rise to the 28 T cell receptor beta chains below, sequenced in a study of regulatory T cells in long-lasting Graves disease. The time point here: newly diagnosed GD, antithyroid drugs for less than 3 months. PBMCs were the source of the RNA used for TCR sequencing. Arm-PCR of CDR3 regions and iRepertoire HTBI primers were the basis on which TCR beta libraries were built. Via MiXCR, TCRdb re-called the multiplex PCR reads, giving one row per CDR3 protein. The table lists 450,000 to 600,000 distinct CDR3 sequences, 15% to 20% of them singletons. The same data also contributed to another study, on T cells in Graves' hyperthyroidism and ophthalmopathy.

The sequencing here drew on peripheral blood mononuclear cells (PBMCs), taken at new diagnosis, from a patient treated with antithyroid drugs. The source of these receptors is a man between 35 and 55 years old with Graves disease.

The table lists this clonotype with a few counts. The CDR3 sequence: CASSPRQETQYF. As DNA, the CDR3 is TGTGCCAGCAGCCCCAGACAAGAGACCCAGTACTTC. This chain uses TRBV3-1 with TRBJ2-5; D not certain. CDR3 size: 12 residues. With 4 bases removed from V and 2 bases from J, the gap between germline ends came to 5 bases. Per germline, CDR1 LGHDT and CDR2 YNNKEL (reference sequence).

V gene TRBV12-3 or TRBV12-4 combines with J gene TRBJ1-2; D is ambiguous. V was pared by 10 bases and J by 1 base, with 19 bases between. The CDR3 extends over 15 amino acids. The CDR3 coding sequence is TGTGCCACTCTGACCCCAGGTCGTGGTAACTATGGCTACACCTTC. It specifies CATLTPGRGNYGYTF.

This clonotype was detected many times. This chain uses TRBV28 with TRBJ2-3, with TRBD2 matching 14 bases. Trimming at V came to 8 bases and at J to 3 bases, leaving 19 bases not matched to a gene. The CDR3 spans 20 residues. CDR1 MDHEN and CDR2 SYDVKM come from the germline V gene. The CDR3 loop reads CASVKFPGGTSGSGTDTQYF. DNA of the CDR3: TGTGCCAGCGTAAAGTTCCCGGGGGGGACTAGCGGGAGTGGGACAGATACGCAGTATTTT.

The chain employs TRBV6-1 and TRBJ1-1; D is undetermined. The germline CDR1 and CDR2 sequences are MNHNS and SASEGT. The CDR3 extends over 13 amino acids. The germline V and J ends were trimmed by 6 bases and 6 bases, with 14 bases remaining between them. The CDR3 nucleotides are TGTGCCAGCAGCCCTCCGGGGTCCCCTGAAGCTTTCTTT. Encoded protein: CASSPPGSPEAFF.

As DNA, the CDR3 is TGTGCCAGCAGCCTAGGGCCAGGGGGCCGGGAGCAGTACTTC. Its protein product is CASSLGPGGREQYF. V usage is TRBV7-2 and J usage is TRBJ2-7; 8 bases are a match to TRBD1. V trimming: 5 bases; J trimming: 7 bases; junction bases outside the gene matches: 10. Germline V CDR1 and CDR2: SGHTA, FQGNSA. The CDR3 is 14 residues long.

The chain is built from TRBV20-1 and TRBJ2-7; the D gene is possibly TRBD2 (6 bases). The germline gives CDR1 DFQATT, CDR2 SNEGSKA (reference sequence). The CDR3 sequence is 14 residues long. V lost 4 bases, J lost 2 bases, and 15 bases lay in between. The CDR3 spells CSATKIAGPYEQYF. The DNA of the CDR3 is TGCAGTGCTACTAAAATCGCGGGACCCTACGAGCAGTACTTC.

This clonotype was seen at least ten times. The chain joins TRBV27 to TRBJ2-3; 10 bases match TRBD1. Germline-derived CDR1 and CDR2 are MNHEY and SMNVEV (reference sequence). The CDR3 sequence is 17 residues long. V dropped 3 bases and J dropped 5; count of bases not matched to a gene: 11. For the CDR3, the DNA is TGTGCCAGCAGTTTCTCCCGGGGACAGGGGTCCAGAGATACGCAGTATTTT. Protein sequence: CASSFSRGQGSRDTQYF.

This clonotype occurred a few times. The V and J genes are TRBV19 and TRBJ2-3; no reliable D call. The CDR3 contains 13 residues. Deletions cut 9 bases from V and 2 bases from J, with 12 bases between. Germline loops: CDR1 LNHDA, CDR2 SQIVND (reference sequence). The CDR3 nucleotides read TGTGCCAGCAACCCCGACAACACAGATACGCAGTATTTT. Translated: CASNPDNTDTQYF. The variable domain in full, with the rest retrieved from reference TRBV19 and TRBJ2-3, is DGGITQSPKYLFRKEGQNVTLSCEQNLNHDAMYWYRQDPGQGLRLIYYSQIVNDFQKGDIAEGYSVSREKKESFPLTVTSAQKNPTAFYLCASNPDNTDTQYFGPGTRLTVL.

This clonotype was counted only a few times. This chain connects TRBV29-1 to TRBJ2-3, with 11 bases fitting TRBD2. V shed 4 bases and J 4 bases; nucleotides not matched to a gene: 7. Germline CDR1 is SQVTM and CDR2 is ANQGSEA. The CDR3 runs to 15 residues. The DNA of the CDR3 is TGCAGCGTTGCGCAACTAGCGGGAGTGTCAGATACGCAGTATTTT. This sequence encodes CSVAQLAGVSDTQYF.

The table lists this clonotype with a few counts. The V gene is TRBV7-8, the J gene TRBJ2-7; 7 positions match TRBD1. Germline CDR1 SGHVS, CDR2 FQNEAQ. V dropped 5 bases and J dropped 0; count of bases not matched to a gene: 7. The CDR3 contains 15 residues. The CDR3 nucleotides read TGTGCCAGCAGCCCACACCGGGACAGCTCCTACGAGCAGTACTTC. Its translation is CASSPHRDSSYEQYF. Complete variable domain (other parts from reference TRBV7-8 and TRBJ2-7): GAGVSQSPRYKVAKRGQDVALRCDPISGHVSLFWYQQALGQGPEFLTYFQNEAQLDKSGLPSDRFFAERPEGSVSTLKIQRTQQEDSAVYLCASSPHRDSSYEQYFGPGTRLTVT.

This clonotype was picked up a small number of times. The genes are TRBV6-1 and TRBJ2-1, with TRBD1 as a possible D gene (5 bases). The CDR3 length is 17 residues. V lost 8 bases to trimming and J lost 0 bases, with 20 bases between them. The germline gives CDR1 MNHNS, CDR2 SASEGT. CDR3 residues: CASLGPVQGSSYNEQFF. The CDR3 coding sequence is TGTGCCAGCCTCGGGCCCGTTCAGGGAAGCTCCTACAATGAGCAGTTCTTC.

This clonotype was counted many times. For the CDR3, the DNA is TGTGCCATCAGTCAGGGGGCCGATCAGCCCCAGCATTTT. This codes for CAISQGADQPQHF. This rearrangement joins TRBV10-3 to TRBJ1-5; TRBD1 matches 8 bases. The J segment lost 5 bases and the V segment lost 5 bases, leaving 2 bases of the junction unmatched. Germline V lookup: CDR1 ENHRY, CDR2 SYGVKD. The CDR3 has 13 amino acids.

In its sample, this clonotype was seen many times. The chain combines TRBV6-2 or TRBV6-3 with TRBJ2-7, with D possibly TRBD1 on 5 matching bases. V lost 0 bases, J lost 0 bases, and 15 bases lay in between. Germline values: CDR1 MNHEY, CDR2 SVGEGT. This CDR3 has 17 amino acids. CDR3 coding DNA: TGTGCCAGCAGTTACTCGACGTTGCAGGGTAACTCCTACGAGCAGTACTTC. It is translated as CASSYSTLQGNSYEQYF.

In this sample, this clonotype turned up many times. The V and J genes are TRBV3-1 and TRBJ1-1; the D gene is possibly TRBD1 (6 bases). This CDR3 contains 15 residues. Germline V gives CDR1 LGHDT, CDR2 YNNKEL (reference sequence). V was pared by 5 bases and J by 1 base, with 14 bases between. CDR3 residues: CASSNTDSKNTEAFF. CDR3 nucleotide sequence: TGTGCCAGCAGCAATACGGACAGCAAGAACACTGAAGCTTTCTTT.

The sample holds many counts of this clonotype. This sequence joins TRBV20-1 and TRBJ2-7, with 9 bases aligning to TRBD1. Per germline, CDR1 DFQATT and CDR2 SNEGSKA (reference sequence). Trimming at V came to 5 bases and at J to 1 base, leaving 6 bases not matched to a gene. The CDR3 runs to 14 residues. The CDR3 loop reads CSAHSGTGSYEQYF. CDR3 coding DNA: TGCAGTGCTCATTCCGGGACAGGGTCCTACGAGCAGTACTTC.

This clonotype has a count of ten or more. This chain uses TRBV3-1 with TRBJ2-1, with a tentative D call TRBD1 (6 bases). This CDR3 is built from 14 residues. The V and J ends lost 3 bases and 3 bases respectively, with 9 bases between them. The V gene's germline CDR1 is LGHDT and CDR2 YNNKEL (reference sequence). CDR3 protein: CASSQGASYNEQFF. In DNA form, the CDR3 reads TGTGCCAGCAGCCAGGGGGCAAGCTACAATGAGCAGTTCTTC.

This clonotype was seen at least ten times. V usage is TRBV7-9 and J usage is TRBJ2-1; D possibly corresponds to TRBD2 (5 bases). Germline V gene lookup returns CDR1 SEHNR and CDR2 FQNEAQ (reference sequence). The CDR3 has 16 amino acids. V was shortened by 0 bases and J by 4 bases, with 13 bases between the two germline ends. The CDR3 region is CASSLAEVFPYNEQFF. The DNA of the CDR3 is TGTGCCAGCAGCTTAGCGGAGGTTTTCCCTTACAATGAGCAGTTCTTC.

V usage is TRBV11-2 and J usage is TRBJ1-4; TRBD1 aligns across 9 bases. CDR1 SGHAT and CDR2 FQNNGV come from the germline V gene. V lost 2 bases and J lost 6; bases outside the gene matches: 7. The CDR3 has 16 amino acids. This chain's CDR3 is CASSLSPGQGHEKLFF. The CDR3 coding sequence is TGTGCCAGCAGCTTATCTCCGGGACAGGGACATGAAAAACTGTTTTTT. The full variable domain, in which reference TRBV11-2 and TRBJ1-4 provide the parts outside the CDR3, is EAGVAQSPRYKIIEKRQSVAFWCNPISGHATLYWYQQILGQGPKLLIQFQNNGVVDDSQLPKDRFSAERLKGVDSTLKIQPAKLEDSAVYLCASSLSPGQGHEKLFFGSGTQLSVL.

Ten or more counts support this clonotype. The genes are TRBV24-1 and TRBJ2-7, with D tentatively TRBD1 (6 bases). Germline loops: CDR1 KGHDR, CDR2 SFDVKD. V lost 3 bases, J lost 4 bases, and 9 bases lay in between. The CDR3 sequence is 13 residues long. CDR3 sequence reads: CATSDTGQYEQYF. DNA of the CDR3: TGTGCCACCAGTGATACAGGGCAGTACGAGCAGTACTTC.

At least ten counts were recorded for this clonotype. J is TRBJ1-1 and V is TRBV3-1; D ambiguous. The CDR3 consists of 14 residues. The V end was cut by 7 bases, the J end by 0 bases, with 12 bases between. Germline loops: CDR1 LGHDT, CDR2 YNNKEL (reference sequence). CDR3 protein: CASTKEGVNTEAFF. DNA for the CDR3: TGTGCCAGCACCAAGGAAGGAGTGAACACTGAAGCTTTCTTT.

This clonotype was seen ten or more times. V is TRBV11-2 and J is TRBJ1-2; unclear D gene. The CDR3 consists of 12 residues. Germline-derived CDR1 and CDR2 are SGHAT and FQNNGV. V was trimmed by 6 bases and J by 5 bases, leaving 10 bases between them. The CDR3 reads CASSTWEYGYTF. The DNA of the CDR3 is TGTGCCAGCAGTACCTGGGAATATGGCTACACCTTC.

This clonotype has at least ten counts. The rearrangement links TRBV5-4 to TRBJ2-7; 8 bases map to TRBD1. Germline loops: CDR1 SGHNT, CDR2 YYREEE (reference sequence). V lost 0 bases, J lost 7 bases, and 3 bases stayed unmatched. CDR3 size: 13 residues. CDR3 DNA: TGTGCCAGCAGCTTGGGACAGGGGTGGGAGCAGTACTTC. Translating gives CASSLGQGWEQYF.

The table lists this clonotype with many counts. The chain links TRBV2 to TRBJ2-1, with 9 positions matching TRBD1. This CDR3 region has 13 residues. Trimming took 6 bases from V and 7 from J; bases not matched to a gene: 4. Looked up from germline, CDR1 is SNHLY and CDR2 is FYNNEI. CDR3 amino acids: CASRGTGLNEQFF. The CDR3 region has the DNA TGTGCCAGCAGGGGGACAGGGTTGAATGAGCAGTTCTTC.

This clonotype was seen at least ten times. The chain employs TRBV20-1 and TRBJ1-2; TRBD1 might be the D (5 bases). The CDR3 has 15 residues. V shed 5 bases and J shed 4 bases, with 20 bases lying between them. Germline V gene lookup returns CDR1 DFQATT and CDR2 SNEGSKA (reference sequence). The CDR3 nucleotides read TGCAGTGCTCCTCCTTCGGCGGGGCGGGCCTATGGCTACACCTTC. Its translation is CSAPPSAGRAYGYTF.

The chain has TRBV12-3 or TRBV12-4 and TRBJ1-2, with a tentative D call TRBD1 (5 bases). V lost 2 bases to trimming and J lost 2 bases, with 6 bases between them. The CDR3 is made up of 13 amino acids. The CDR3 DNA is TGTGCCAGCAGTTTAAGGGACAACTATGGCTACACCTTC. Protein sequence: CASSLRDNYGYTF.

This clonotype has ten or more counts. This chain connects TRBV2 to TRBJ1-5, with TRBD1 as a possible D gene (5 bases). CDR3 length: 14 amino acids. Per the germline V gene, CDR1 is SNHLY and CDR2 is FYNNEI. Trimming removed 6 bases at V and 2 bases at J, with 11 bases between. The CDR3 bases are TGTGCCAGCAGCCAGGGCTCTGGCAATCAGCCCCAGCATTTT. Protein product: CASSQGSGNQPQHF.

This clonotype was seen repeatedly, ten times or more. The gene calls are TRBV24-1 and TRBJ2-2; D gene unclear. Germline V gene lookup returns CDR1 KGHDR and CDR2 SFDVKD. The CDR3 extends over 13 amino acids. Trimming stripped 3 bases from V and 4 bases from J, with 5 bases between. DNA for the CDR3: TGTGCCACCAGTGATGGGGTCACCGGGGAGCTGTTTTTT. Its translation is CATSDGVTGELFF.

Many counts were recorded for this clonotype. This chain joins TRBV7-6 and TRBJ1-6; D is perhaps TRBD1 (5 bases). Deletions cut 1 base from V and 6 bases from J, with 10 bases between. Germline CDR1 SGHVS, CDR2 FNYEAQ. The CDR3 runs to 15 residues. The DNA of the CDR3 is TGTGCCAGCAGCTTAGGAGGCAGGGCTAATTCACCCCTCCACTTT. It codes for CASSLGGRANSPLHF. The variable domain in full, completed from reference TRBV7-6 and TRBJ1-6, reads GAGVSQSPRYKVTKRGQDVALRCDPISGHVSLYWYRQALGQGPEFLTYFNYEAQQDKSGLPNDRFSAERPEGSISTLTIQRTEQRDSAMYRCASSLGGRANSPLHFGNGTRLTVT.